The 31 T cell receptor beta chains given below trace back to one sample, sequenced in a study of T cells after yellow fever vaccination. TCRdb reanalysed the 5' RACE reads using MiXCR and keeps one entry per CDR3 protein. The data contain under 300,000 distinct CDR3 sequences, roughly 6.3% of them singletons. The sequences come from CD4+ T cells sorted from PBMCs, collected on the day of the yellow fever booster vaccination. Receptors originate from a man younger than 45 who received the YFV17D yellow fever vaccine.

This clonotype was picked up many times. The chain uses TRBV5-1 and TRBJ2-1; 10 nucleotides match TRBD1. Germline V gene sequence: CDR1 SGHRS, CDR2 YFSETQ. This CDR3 contains 14 residues. V trimming: 4 bases; J trimming: 6 bases; junction bases outside the gene matches: 4. The CDR3 protein is CASSRDRGGNEQFF. The CDR3 nucleotides are TGCGCCAGCAGCCGGGACAGGGGTGGCAATGAGCAGTTCTTC.

The J gene is TRBJ2-3, the V gene TRBV5-1, with 7 bases matching TRBD2. The CDR3 loop spans 17 amino acids. Per the germline V gene, CDR1 is SGHRS and CDR2 is YFSETQ. The V gene end was trimmed by 3 bases and the J gene end by 2 bases; junction bases not matched to a gene: 12. CDR3: CASSSLTGRGNTDTQYF. The CDR3 DNA sequence: TGCGCCAGCAGCTCCCTGACTGGGCGGGGGAACACAGATACGCAGTATTTT.

The chain combines TRBV18 with TRBJ2-7; TRBD1 matches at 7 bases. With 3 bases clipped from V and 5 bases from J, the junction kept 7 bases outside the gene matches. The CDR3 spans 14 residues. Germline V gives CDR1 KGHSH, CDR2 LQKENI. The CDR3 is CASSPAGTVHEQYF. CDR3 DNA: TGTGCCAGCTCACCCGCCGGGACAGTCCACGAGCAGTACTTC.

In this sample, this clonotype turned up a few times. CDR3 DNA sequence: TGTGCCAGCAGTCTCTTTTCAGGGGCTGGTCGGAAACTGTTTTTT. This gives the protein CASSLFSGAGRKLFF. The V call is TRBV28, the J call TRBJ1-4, with a possible D match to TRBD1 (6 bases). This CDR3 region has 15 residues. V dropped 5 bases and J dropped 11 bases, with 21 bases sitting between them. Germline CDR1 is MDHEN and CDR2 is SYDVKM.

This clonotype was counted ten times or more. The chain combines TRBV20-1 with TRBJ2-3, with TRBD2 matching 7 bases. V shed 5 bases and J 11 bases; nucleotides not matched to a gene: 7. The CDR3 consists of 11 residues. Germline values: CDR1 DFQATT, CDR2 SNEGSKA (reference sequence). Here the CDR3 DNA reads TGCAGTGCTCCATCGGGGGGATTGCAGTATTTT. Translated, it gives CSAPSGGLQYF.

This clonotype was seen only a few times. The V gene is TRBV7-6, the J gene TRBJ2-5; D ambiguous. Trimming stripped 6 bases from V and 5 bases from J, with 16 bases between. The CDR3 length is 14 residues. Per the germline V gene, CDR1 is SGHVS and CDR2 is FNYEAQ. This CDR3 reads CASSRSGNGETQYF. The CDR3 DNA is TGTGCCAGCAGTCGCAGTGGGAATGGGGAGACCCAGTACTTC.

This clonotype was seen ten or more times. The rearrangement uses TRBV5-1 and TRBJ2-7, with 11 bases aligning to TRBD2. CDR1 SGHRS and CDR2 YFSETQ come from the germline V gene. The CDR3 totals 15 residues. The ends lost 0 bases at V and 5 bases at J; junction bases unmatched: 4. The CDR3 region is CASSLARLAGNEQYF. The DNA of the CDR3 is TGCGCCAGCAGCTTGGCGAGACTAGCGGGAAACGAGCAGTACTTC.

V gene TRBV27 combines with J gene TRBJ2-3; TRBD1 agrees at 9 bases. The CDR3 is made up of 17 amino acids. V gave up 6 bases and J gave up 3 bases; unmatched junction bases: 13. Germline-derived CDR1 and CDR2 are MNHEY and SMNVEV (reference sequence). CDR3 residues: CASRPQGAEAETDTQYF. The CDR3 DNA follows: TGTGCCAGCAGGCCACAGGGGGCCGAGGCAGAAACAGATACGCAGTATTTT.

This clonotype was counted between two and nine times. This rearrangement joins TRBV20-1 to TRBJ2-7; 10 bases line up with TRBD1. Germline V CDR1 and CDR2: DFQATT, SNEGSKA (reference sequence). J gave up 5 bases and V 1 base, and 5 bases lay outside the gene matches. This CDR3 comprises 14 residues. The CDR3 protein is CSARVGQGLDEQYF. In DNA form, the CDR3 reads TGCAGTGCTAGAGTGGGACAGGGGCTGGACGAGCAGTACTTC.

The V and J genes are TRBV20-1 and TRBJ2-5, with a weak D call TRBD2 (6 bases). Germline CDR1 and CDR2: DFQATT and SNEGSKA (reference sequence). With 8 bases removed from V and 5 bases from J, the gap between germline ends came to 24 bases. The CDR3 contains 15 residues. The CDR3 DNA follows: TGCAGTACCCTACCTCCGGGCCGCCGGGGGGAGACCCAGTACTTC. It specifies CSTLPPGRRGETQYF.

This clonotype was observed a few times. The chain combines TRBV24-1 with TRBJ2-1; 9 positions agree with TRBD2. V shed 4 bases, J shed 6 bases, and the junction held 9 bases outside the gene matches. Germline-derived CDR1 and CDR2 are KGHDR and SFDVKD. This CDR3 region has 16 residues. The CDR3 loop is CATSDQISGSLNEQFF. CDR3 nucleotides: TGTGCCACCAGTGACCAAATTAGCGGGAGTCTCAATGAGCAGTTCTTC.

The table lists this clonotype with a few counts. The rearrangement joins TRBV12-3 or TRBV12-4 to TRBJ2-7; D not resolved. The V gene lost 3 bases and the J gene lost 0 bases, with 9 bases spanning the gap. This CDR3 contains 14 residues. Here the CDR3 reads CASSFFASSYEQYF. CDR3 sequence (DNA): TGTGCCAGCAGTTTTTTCGCCAGCTCCTACGAGCAGTACTTC.

The CDR3 DNA sequence: TGTGCCAGCAGCTTTCGTCCTAGCGGGTCCCTTGGCTACAATGAGCAGTTCTTC. This encodes CASSFRPSGSLGYNEQFF. This sequence joins TRBV5-6 and TRBJ2-1; 8 positions agree with TRBD2. Germline-derived CDR1 and CDR2 are SGHDT and YYEEEE. This CDR3 is 18 amino acids long. V lost 2 bases to trimming and J lost 3 bases; unmatched junction nucleotides: 13.

This clonotype came up many times. The V call is TRBV7-2, the J call TRBJ2-7; D not resolved. The germline V and J ends were trimmed by 5 bases and 3 bases, with 5 bases remaining between them. This CDR3 contains 11 residues. Germline-derived CDR1 and CDR2 are SGHTA and FQGNSA. CDR3 sequence: CASSNIYEQYF. The CDR3 DNA sequence: TGTGCCAGCAGCAATATCTACGAGCAGTACTTC.

In this sample, this clonotype turned up a few times. The rearrangement links TRBV7-9 to TRBJ2-1; 8 nucleotides line up with TRBD1. This CDR3 comprises 16 residues. The V segment lost 4 bases and the J segment 7 bases; nucleotides outside the gene matches: 12. CDR1 is SEHNR and CDR2 is FQNEAQ in the germline V gene (reference sequence). As DNA, the CDR3 is TGTGCCAGCAGCTCCCTGACAGGGGCTTTGTATAATGAGCAGTTCTTC. Protein: CASSSLTGALYNEQFF.

This clonotype has just a few counts. The rearrangement links TRBV20-1 to TRBJ2-3; D gene uncertain. V dropped 1 base and J dropped 3 bases, with 8 bases sitting between them. CDR3 length: 13 amino acids. The germline gives CDR1 DFQATT, CDR2 SNEGSKA (reference sequence). The CDR3 sequence is CSARGVRTDTQYF. The CDR3 bases are TGCAGTGCTAGAGGCGTCAGGACAGATACGCAGTATTTT.

This clonotype was seen a handful of times. The V gene is TRBV19, the J gene TRBJ2-5; 8 bases are a match to TRBD1. The ends lost 3 bases at V and 5 bases at J; junction bases unmatched: 2. CDR3 length: 13 residues. CDR1 and CDR2 (germline): LNHDA, SQIVND (reference sequence). CDR3 bases: TGTGCCAGTAGTATGTGGACAGGGGAGACCCAGTACTTC. Its protein is CASSMWTGETQYF.

The chain is built from TRBV20-1 and TRBJ2-1, with D maybe TRBD1 (5 bases). Germline V gene data show CDR1 as DFQATT and CDR2 as SNEGSKA (reference sequence). CDR3 size: 11 residues. The CDR3 nucleotides read TGCAGCAAGGGGCTCTACAATGAGCAGTTCTTC. The encoded protein is CSKGLYNEQFF.

The sample holds many counts of this clonotype. The CDR3 protein is CSARVWSGSSYNEQFF. The CDR3 nucleotides read TGCAGTGCTAGAGTATGGAGCGGGAGCTCCTACAATGAGCAGTTCTTC. The J gene is TRBJ2-1, the V gene TRBV20-1, with 8 bases that match TRBD2. Germline CDR1 and CDR2: DFQATT and SNEGSKA (reference sequence). The V and J ends lost 1 base and 0 bases, in that order; junction bases with no gene match: 5. The CDR3 covers 16 residues.

This clonotype was counted between two and nine times. This sequence joins TRBV25-1 and TRBJ2-1; 10 bases are a match to TRBD2. Germline V lookup: CDR1 MGHDK, CDR2 SYGVNS. V lost 4 bases, J lost 2 bases, and 8 bases stayed unmatched. This CDR3 region has 17 residues. CDR3 sequence (DNA): TGTGCCAGCAGTGCCAGCGTGCTAGCGGGAGCCTACAATGAGCAGTTCTTC. Protein: CASSASVLAGAYNEQFF.

This clonotype was found a few times. J is TRBJ2-6 and V is TRBV25-1, with 10 bases that match TRBD1. The CDR3 is 18 amino acids. Losses at the gene ends were 3 bases for V and 1 base for J; bases not matched to a gene: 6. Germline V gene lookup returns CDR1 MGHDK and CDR2 SYGVNS. CDR3 DNA sequence: TGTGCCAGCAGTGATCAAGGGACAGGGGTTTCTGGGGCCAACGTCCTGACTTTC. Its protein is CASSDQGTGVSGANVLTF.

A few counts support this clonotype. The chain has TRBV7-9 and TRBJ1-1; 8 bases fit TRBD1. V dropped 1 base and J dropped 7; count of bases not matched to a gene: 5. The CDR3 totals 14 residues. Germline V gene sequence: CDR1 SEHNR, CDR2 FQNEAQ (reference sequence). The CDR3 protein is CASSLGTGRGEAFF. CDR3 nucleotide sequence: TGTGCCAGCAGCTTAGGGACAGGGAGAGGTGAAGCTTTCTTT.

The gene calls are TRBV4-2 and TRBJ2-2; 7 nucleotides agree with TRBD2. Per germline, CDR1 LGHNA and CDR2 YNFKEQ. Losses at the gene ends were 1 base for V and 3 bases for J; bases not matched to a gene: 5. The CDR3 extends over 16 amino acids. The CDR3 spells CASSQALGRDTGELFF. Here the CDR3 DNA reads TGTGCCAGCAGCCAAGCGCTGGGGAGGGACACCGGGGAGCTGTTTTTT.

There are many counts of this clonotype. In nucleotides, the CDR3 is TGTGCCAGCAGCCCTAGCGGACGGAGGAGAAGCTCCTACAATGAGCAGTTCTTC. Translating it yields CASSPSGRRRSSYNEQFF. The gene calls are TRBV7-2 and TRBJ2-1; 7 bases line up with TRBD2. CDR1 and CDR2 from the germline V gene are SGHTA and FQGNSA. CDR3 length: 18 amino acids. V shed 5 bases, J shed 0 bases, and the junction held 13 bases outside the gene matches.

V gene TRBV10-2 combines with J gene TRBJ1-2, with 11 nucleotides matching TRBD1. Trimming cost V 4 bases and J 5 bases; bases outside gene matches: 12. The CDR3 is 17 residues long. Germline CDR1 and CDR2: WSHSY and SAAADI. CDR3 sequence reads: CASSGGQGVLDVYGYTF. Written as DNA, the CDR3 is TGCGCCAGCAGTGGGGGACAGGGGGTACTAGACGTTTATGGCTACACCTTC.

This clonotype occurred a few times. One end of the junction varies from germline; a read error may be responsible. The rearrangement links TRBV20-1 to TRBJ2-1, with TRBD2 as a possible D gene (6 bases). The CDR3 extends over 18 amino acids. Germline CDR1 and CDR2: DFQATT and SNEGSKA (reference sequence). The CDR3 DNA reads TGCTGTGCTAGAGAAGTGAAGGGAGGCTCGTGGTCGGACAATGAGCAGTTCTTC. This encodes CCAREVKGGSWSDNEQFF.

This clonotype was observed at least ten times. Here the CDR3 reads CASSFPSSGRFSGANVLTF. The CDR3 region has the DNA TGTGCCAGCAGCTTCCCCTCTAGCGGGAGGTTCTCTGGGGCCAACGTCCTGACTTTC. The chain links TRBV5-6 to TRBJ2-6; 11 bases are a match to TRBD2. Germline CDR1 SGHDT, CDR2 YYEEEE. Trimming took 2 bases from V and 0 from J; bases not matched to a gene: 7. The CDR3 has 19 amino acids.

This clonotype was picked up a small number of times. The V and J genes are TRBV27 and TRBJ1-6; 9 positions match TRBD1. The CDR3 contains 15 residues. The V segment lost 5 bases and the J segment 10 bases; nucleotides outside the gene matches: 9. Germline V gene lookup returns CDR1 MNHEY and CDR2 SMNVEV (reference sequence). CDR3 protein: CASSPDRGEGSPLHF. CDR3 DNA sequence: TGTGCCAGCAGTCCGGACAGGGGCGAGGGGTCACCCCTCCACTTT.

Points on this clonotype: A read error may be the cause here, since a much bigger clone is one base away. The chain links TRBV5-6 to TRBJ2-1; TRBD2 agrees at 7 bases. V shed 2 bases and J 3 bases; nucleotides not matched to a gene: 5. The CDR3 totals 15 residues. Germline loops: CDR1 SGHDT, CDR2 YYEEEE. The CDR3 here is CASSFTSAYYNEQFF. Here the CDR3 DNA reads TGTGCCAGCAGCTTTACTAGCGCTTACTACAATGAGCAGTTCTTC.

The V and J genes are TRBV7-2 and TRBJ1-3; 9 positions agree with TRBD1. Germline V gene data show CDR1 as SGHTA and CDR2 as FQGNSA. J lost 8 bases, V lost 3 bases, and 8 bases had no gene match. The CDR3 has 15 residues. The CDR3 reads CASSLGQGLADTIYF. The CDR3 DNA reads TGTGCCAGCAGCTTGGGACAGGGCCTGGCGGACACCATATATTTT.

This clonotype was recorded at least ten times. The rearrangement joins TRBV28 to TRBJ2-5; perhaps TRBD2 as D (5 bases). The CDR3 totals 15 residues. The V gene's germline CDR1 is MDHEN and CDR2 SYDVKM. Trimming shortened V by 7 bases and J by 2 bases, and 17 bases separated the two germline ends. CDR3 loop: CASTRGSEWQETQYF. In DNA form, the CDR3 reads TGTGCCAGCACTCGGGGAAGCGAGTGGCAAGAGACCCAGTACTTC.